This T cell receptor beta chain was recorded in a study of shared clonotypes between healthy human individuals. The CDR3 runs 13 residues. With 2 bases clipped from V and 4 bases from J, the junction kept 2 bases outside the gene matches. Germline CDR1 and CDR2: WSHSY and SAAADI. Study results and caveats: Non-shared clonotypes were found to have lower generation probabilities than the clonotypes that were shared by all four of the sorted-subset donors.

In the original analysis: Filtering of immunoSEQ junctional sequences could not match full-length read filtering. Data came from immunoSEQ multiplex PCR; TCRdb stores just in-frame clones and leaves some out. V and J calls plus clone size are reproduced from that table; the DNA served to infer D and trimming. This table holds 450,000 to 700,000 clones, less than 97% found once. On this clone itself: Its antigen is still unknown.

Naive CD8 cells lacked CD45RO, underwent positive selection for CCR7 and left out terminally differentiated effector memory CD45RA+ cells. Nashville, Tennessee was home to all donors, each a Caucasian adult. The genes are TRBV10-2 and TRBJ2-7; TRBD2 agrees at 7 bases. Sequenced input: naive CD8+ T cells sorted from blood. This clonotype was obtained from a woman in her 30s in good health. This CDR3 reads CASSEGLGYEQYF. The CDR3, as DNA: TGCGCCAGCAGTGAGGGACTAGGGTACGAGCAGTACTTC.